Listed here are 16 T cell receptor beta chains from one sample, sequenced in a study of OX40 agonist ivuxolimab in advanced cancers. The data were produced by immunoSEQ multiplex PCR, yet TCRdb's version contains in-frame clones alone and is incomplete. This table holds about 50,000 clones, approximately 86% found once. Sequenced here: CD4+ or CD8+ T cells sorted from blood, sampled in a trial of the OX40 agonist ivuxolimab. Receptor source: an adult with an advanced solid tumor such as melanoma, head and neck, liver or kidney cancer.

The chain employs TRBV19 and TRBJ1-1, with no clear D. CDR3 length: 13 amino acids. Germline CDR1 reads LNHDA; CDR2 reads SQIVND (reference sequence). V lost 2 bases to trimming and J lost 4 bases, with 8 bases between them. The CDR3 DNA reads TGTGCCAGTAGTATAAGCTATACCACTGAAGCTTTCTTT. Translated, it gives CASSISYTTEAFF.

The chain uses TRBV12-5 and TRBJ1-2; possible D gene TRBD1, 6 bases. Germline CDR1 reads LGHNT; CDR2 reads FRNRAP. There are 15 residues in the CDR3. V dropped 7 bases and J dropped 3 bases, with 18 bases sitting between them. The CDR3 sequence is CASAYTREGDYGYTF. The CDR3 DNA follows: TGTGCTAGTGCCTACACGAGGGAGGGGGACTATGGCTACACCTTC.

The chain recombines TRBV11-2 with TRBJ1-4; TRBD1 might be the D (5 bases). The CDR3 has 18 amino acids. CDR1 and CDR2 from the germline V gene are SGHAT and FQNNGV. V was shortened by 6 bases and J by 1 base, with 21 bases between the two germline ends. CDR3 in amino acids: CASRIIGTGTRTNEKLFF. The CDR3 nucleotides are TGTGCCAGCAGGATAATAGGGACCGGGACCCGAACTAATGAAAAACTGTTTTTT.

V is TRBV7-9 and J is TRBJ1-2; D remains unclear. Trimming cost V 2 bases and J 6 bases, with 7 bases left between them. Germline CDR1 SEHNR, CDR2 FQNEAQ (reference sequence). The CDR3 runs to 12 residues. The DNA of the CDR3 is TGTGCCAGCAGCTTATCCTTGGATGGCTACACCTTC. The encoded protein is CASSLSLDGYTF.

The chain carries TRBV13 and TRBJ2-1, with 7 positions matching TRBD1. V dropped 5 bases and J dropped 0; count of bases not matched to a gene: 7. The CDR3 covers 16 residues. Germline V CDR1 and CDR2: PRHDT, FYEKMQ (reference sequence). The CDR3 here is CASSARTGSSYNEQFF. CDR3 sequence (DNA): TGTGCCAGCAGCGCCCGGACAGGAAGCTCCTACAATGAGCAGTTCTTC. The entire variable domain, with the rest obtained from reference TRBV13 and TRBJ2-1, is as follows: AAGVIQSPRHLIKEKRETATLKCYPIPRHDTVYWYQQGPGQDPQFLISFYEKMQSDKGSIPDRFSAQQFSDYHSELNMSSLELGDSALYFCASSARTGSSYNEQFFGPGTRLTVL.

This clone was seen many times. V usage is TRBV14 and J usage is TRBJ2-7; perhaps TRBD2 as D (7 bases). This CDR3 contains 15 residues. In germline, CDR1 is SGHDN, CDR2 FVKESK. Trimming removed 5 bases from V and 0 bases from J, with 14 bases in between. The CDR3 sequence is CASSYERDNSYEQYF. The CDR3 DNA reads TGTGCCAGCAGCTACGAGCGGGACAACTCCTACGAGCAGTACTTC.

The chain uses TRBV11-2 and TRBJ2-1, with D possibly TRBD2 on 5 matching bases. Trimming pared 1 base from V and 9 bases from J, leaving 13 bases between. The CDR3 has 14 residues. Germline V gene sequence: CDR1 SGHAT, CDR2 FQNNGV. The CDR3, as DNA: TGTGCCAGCAGCTTAGCGGGAAGGAGCGGTGAGCAGTTCTTC. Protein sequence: CASSLAGRSGEQFF.

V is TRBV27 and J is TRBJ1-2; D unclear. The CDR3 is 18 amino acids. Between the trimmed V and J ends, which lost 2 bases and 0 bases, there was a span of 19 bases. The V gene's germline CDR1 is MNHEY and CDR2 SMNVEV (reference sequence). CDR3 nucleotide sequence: TGTGCCAGCAGTTTAAAAGCCACGCCCCATCGGACTAACTATGGCTACACCTTC. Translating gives CASSLKATPHRTNYGYTF.

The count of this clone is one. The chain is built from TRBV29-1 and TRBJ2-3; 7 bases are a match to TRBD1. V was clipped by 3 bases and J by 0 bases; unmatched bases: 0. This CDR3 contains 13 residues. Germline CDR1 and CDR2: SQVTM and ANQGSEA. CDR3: CSVEGQSTDTQYF. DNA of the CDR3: TGCAGCGTTGAGGGACAGAGCACAGATACGCAGTATTTT.

The CDR3 reads CASSFRRGSQETQYF. The CDR3 region has the DNA TGTGCCAGCAGCTTCCGTCGGGGGTCACAAGAGACCCAGTACTTC. This chain links TRBV7-9 with TRBJ2-5; D perhaps matches TRBD2 (6 bases). V lost 3 bases and J lost 2, with 13 bases in between. Germline CDR1 and CDR2: SEHNR and FQNEAQ (reference sequence). The CDR3 sequence is 15 residues long.

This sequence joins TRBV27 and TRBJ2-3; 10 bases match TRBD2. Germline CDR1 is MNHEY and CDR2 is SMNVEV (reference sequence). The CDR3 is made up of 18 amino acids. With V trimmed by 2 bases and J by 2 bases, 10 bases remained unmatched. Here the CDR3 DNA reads TGTGCCAGCAGTTTAGGGTTCGGACTAGCGGCGACCACAGATACGCAGTATTTT. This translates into CASSLGFGLAATTDTQYF.

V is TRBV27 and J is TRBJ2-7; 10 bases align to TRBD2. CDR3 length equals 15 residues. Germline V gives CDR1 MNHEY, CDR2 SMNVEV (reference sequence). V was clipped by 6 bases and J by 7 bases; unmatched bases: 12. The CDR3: CASSLQREGLWEQYF. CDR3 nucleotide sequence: TGTGCCAGCAGCCTCCAGCGGGAGGGCCTGTGGGAGCAGTACTTC.

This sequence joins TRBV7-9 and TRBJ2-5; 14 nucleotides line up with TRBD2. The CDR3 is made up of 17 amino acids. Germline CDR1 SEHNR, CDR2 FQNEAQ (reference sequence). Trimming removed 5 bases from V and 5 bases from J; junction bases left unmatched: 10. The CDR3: CASSTRTSGRSRETQYF. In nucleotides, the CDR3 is TGTGCCAGCAGCACCCGGACTAGCGGGAGGTCAAGGGAGACCCAGTACTTC.

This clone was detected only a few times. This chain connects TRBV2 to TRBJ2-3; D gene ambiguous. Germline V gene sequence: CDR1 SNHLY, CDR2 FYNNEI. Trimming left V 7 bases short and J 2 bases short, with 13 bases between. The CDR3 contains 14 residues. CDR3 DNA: TGTGCCAGCATGGACGGCGCTTTCACAGATACGCAGTATTTT. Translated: CASMDGAFTDTQYF.

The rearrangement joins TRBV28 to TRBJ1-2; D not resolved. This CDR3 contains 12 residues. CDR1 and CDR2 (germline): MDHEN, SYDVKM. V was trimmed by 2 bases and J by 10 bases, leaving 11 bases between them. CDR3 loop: CASSLGNAYYTF. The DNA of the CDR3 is TGTGCCAGCAGTTTAGGGAACGCTTACTACACCTTC.

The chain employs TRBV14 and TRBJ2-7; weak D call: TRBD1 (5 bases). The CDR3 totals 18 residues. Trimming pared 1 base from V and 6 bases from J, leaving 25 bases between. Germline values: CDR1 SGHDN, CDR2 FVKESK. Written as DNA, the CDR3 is TGTGCCAGCAGCCAAGGCGCAGGGCGGTTGGTTTTTGTGGGCGAGCAGTACTTC. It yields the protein CASSQGAGRLVFVGEQYF.